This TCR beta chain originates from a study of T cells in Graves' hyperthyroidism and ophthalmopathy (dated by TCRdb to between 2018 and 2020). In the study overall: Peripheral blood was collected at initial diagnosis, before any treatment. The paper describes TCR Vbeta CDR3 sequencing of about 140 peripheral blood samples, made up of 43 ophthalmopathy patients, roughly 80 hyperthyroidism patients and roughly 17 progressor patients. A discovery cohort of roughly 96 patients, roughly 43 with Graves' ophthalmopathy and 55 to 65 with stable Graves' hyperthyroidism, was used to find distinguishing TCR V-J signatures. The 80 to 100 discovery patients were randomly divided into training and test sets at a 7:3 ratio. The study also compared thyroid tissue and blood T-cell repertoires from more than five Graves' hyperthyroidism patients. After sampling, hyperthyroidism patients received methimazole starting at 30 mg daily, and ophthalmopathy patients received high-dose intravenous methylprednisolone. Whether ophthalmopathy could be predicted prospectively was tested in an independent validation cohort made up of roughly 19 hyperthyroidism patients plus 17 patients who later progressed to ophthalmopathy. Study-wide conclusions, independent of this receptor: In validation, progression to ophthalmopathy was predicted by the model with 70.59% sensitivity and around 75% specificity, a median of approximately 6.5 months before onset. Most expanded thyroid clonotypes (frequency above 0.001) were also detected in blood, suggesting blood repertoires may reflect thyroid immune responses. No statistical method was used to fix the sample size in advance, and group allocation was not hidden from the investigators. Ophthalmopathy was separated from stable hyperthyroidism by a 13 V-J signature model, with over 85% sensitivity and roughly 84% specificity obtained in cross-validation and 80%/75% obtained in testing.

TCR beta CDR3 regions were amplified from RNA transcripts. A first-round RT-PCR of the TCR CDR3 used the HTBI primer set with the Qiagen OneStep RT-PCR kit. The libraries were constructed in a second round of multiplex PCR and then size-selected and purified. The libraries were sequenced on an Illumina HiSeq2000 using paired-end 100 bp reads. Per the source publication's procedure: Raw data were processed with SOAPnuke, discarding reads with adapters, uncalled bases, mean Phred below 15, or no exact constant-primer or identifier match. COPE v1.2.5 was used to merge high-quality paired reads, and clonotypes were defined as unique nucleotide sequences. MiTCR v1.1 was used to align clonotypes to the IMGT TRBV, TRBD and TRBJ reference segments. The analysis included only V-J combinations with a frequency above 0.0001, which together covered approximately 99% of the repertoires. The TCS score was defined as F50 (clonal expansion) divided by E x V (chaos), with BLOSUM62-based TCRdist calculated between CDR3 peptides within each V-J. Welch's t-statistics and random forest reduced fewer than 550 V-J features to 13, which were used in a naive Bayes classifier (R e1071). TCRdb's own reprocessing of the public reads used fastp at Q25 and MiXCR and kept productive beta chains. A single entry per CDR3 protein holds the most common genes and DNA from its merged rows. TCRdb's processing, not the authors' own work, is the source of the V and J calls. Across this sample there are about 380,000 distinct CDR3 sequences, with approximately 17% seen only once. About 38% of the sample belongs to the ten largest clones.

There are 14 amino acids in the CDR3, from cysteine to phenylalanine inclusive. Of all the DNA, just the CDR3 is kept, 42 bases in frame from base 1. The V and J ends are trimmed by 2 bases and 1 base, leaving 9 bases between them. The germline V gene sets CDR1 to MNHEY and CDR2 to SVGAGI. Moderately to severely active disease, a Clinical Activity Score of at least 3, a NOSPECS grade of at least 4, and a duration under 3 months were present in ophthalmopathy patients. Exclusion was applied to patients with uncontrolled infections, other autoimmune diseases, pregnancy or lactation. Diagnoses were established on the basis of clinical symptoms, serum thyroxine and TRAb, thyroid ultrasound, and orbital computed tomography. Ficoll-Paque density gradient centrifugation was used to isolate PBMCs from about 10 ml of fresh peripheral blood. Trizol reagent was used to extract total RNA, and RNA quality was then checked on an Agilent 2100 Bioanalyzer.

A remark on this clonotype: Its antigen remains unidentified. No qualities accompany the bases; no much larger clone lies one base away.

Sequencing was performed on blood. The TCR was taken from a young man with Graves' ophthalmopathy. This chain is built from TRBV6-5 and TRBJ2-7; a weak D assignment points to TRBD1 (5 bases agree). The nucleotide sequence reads TGTGCCAGCAGTTACGAGACAGAGTCCTACGAGCAGTACTTC. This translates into CASSYETESYEQYF.